This TCR beta chain was captured in a study of cytomegalovirus exposure and HLA in healthy donors. 13 Jbeta primers and 60 Vbeta primers were used for the PCR. Sequencing was performed with immunoSEQ multiplex PCR; in TCRdb, only in-frame clones are kept and a portion is missing. The data contain tens of thousands of clones, approximately 79% of them seen just once; the ten biggest clones take up about 8%. Study outcomes and limitations: Generally TCR sequences proved uncommon, though certain public TCRs appeared in numerous donors. A later analysis found most CMV-associated TCR beta chains apparently HLA-restricted.

This CDR3 is built from 15 residues. The germline CDR1 and CDR2 sequences are MGHRA and YSYEKL. V dropped 3 bases and J dropped 3 bases, with 15 bases sitting between them. This clone was found once. The antigen is undetermined. Sequencing input: PBMCs. The clonotype was recovered from a woman in her twenties or thirties in good health and CMV-seropositive. This rearrangement joins TRBV4-1 to TRBJ2-7; D may be TRBD1 (6 bases). DNA of the CDR3: TGCGCCAGCAGCCATTCAACGGGACAACTCTACGAGCAGTACTTC. Amino acids: CASSHSTGQLYEQYF.